The TCR beta chain described here comes from a study of blood T cell repertoires in COVID-19. The CDR3 extends over 15 amino acids. The germline V gene has CDR1 MNHEY and CDR2 SVGAGI. V dropped 2 bases and J dropped 4; count of bases not matched to a gene: 3. Authors' data handling: Cell counts per sample came from amplifying reference gene primers. Produced via immunoSEQ multiplex PCR; TCRdb's table is partial and in-frame only. The DNA was the basis for D and trimming; V, J and clone size are from that table. The sample has 30,000 to 35,000 clones, around 73% seen once. Sequencing was performed on peripheral blood. This sequence was found in a woman aged 55-70 years with acute or convalescent COVID-19. The chain joins TRBV6-5 to TRBJ1-1, with 11 nucleotides matching TRBD1. CDR3 nucleotide sequence: TGTGCCAGCAGTTACCTCGGGACAGGGGGCACTGAAGCTTTCTTT. This sequence encodes CASSYLGTGGTEAFF.